Below, 11 T cell receptor beta chains from the same sample are listed, as sequenced in a study of cytomegalovirus exposure and HLA in healthy donors. It was with 60 Vbeta and 13 Jbeta primers that the PCR ran. The protocol was immunoSEQ multiplex PCR, while the TCRdb copy is restricted to in-frame clones and leaves out a portion. With roughly 120,000 clones in the sample, the ten largest clones hold more than 0.8%. What was sequenced was PBMCs. These receptors came from a man between 18 and 29 years old in good health and CMV-seronegative.

V and J are TRBV29-1 and TRBJ2-5, with 8 bases that match TRBD2. Germline CDR1 and CDR2: SQVTM and ANQGSEA. CDR3 length equals 13 residues. Trimming at V came to 1 base and at J to 5 bases, leaving 3 bases not matched to a gene. This CDR3 is CSVEASGRETQYF. The DNA of the CDR3 is TGCAGCGTTGAAGCTAGCGGGCGGGAGACCCAGTACTTC. The complete variable domain, with remaining parts taken from reference TRBV29-1 and TRBJ2-5, reads SAVISQKPSRDICQRGTSLTIQCQVDSQVTMMFWYRQQPGQSLTLIATANQGSEATYESGFVIDKFPISRPNLTFSTLTVSNMSPEDSSIYLCSVEASGRETQYFGPGTRLLVL.

The rearrangement links TRBV28 to TRBJ2-7; 13 bases are shared with TRBD2. Germline V gives CDR1 MDHEN, CDR2 SYDVKM. The CDR3 spans 16 residues. Trimming at V came to 6 bases and at J to 9 bases, leaving 14 bases not matched to a gene. The chain's CDR3 is CASSTSRLAGGSGQYF. The DNA of the CDR3 is TGTGCCAGCAGCACTAGCAGACTAGCGGGAGGCTCGGGGCAGTACTTC.

The V call is TRBV19, the J call TRBJ1-1; tentative D call: TRBD1 (6 bases). The CDR3 runs 13 residues. CDR1 LNHDA and CDR2 SQIVND come from the germline V gene (reference sequence). Deletions cut 5 bases from V and 4 bases from J, with 11 bases between. The CDR3 region has the DNA TGTGCCAGTAGTCCACAGGGTACCACTGAAGCTTTCTTT. It specifies CASSPQGTTEAFF.

V gene TRBV20-1 combines with J gene TRBJ2-5; no definite D call. V was trimmed by 8 bases and J by 6 bases, leaving 10 bases between them. CDR3 length: 10 residues. The V gene's germline CDR1 is DFQATT and CDR2 SNEGSKA (reference sequence). CDR3 nucleotides: TGCAGTCAGGTCGTACAGACCCAGTACTTC. It codes for CSQVVQTQYF.

The chain has TRBV30 and TRBJ1-5; D is undetermined. Germline V gene data show CDR1 as GTSNPN and CDR2 as SVGIG (reference sequence). CDR3 size: 14 residues. The V gene lost 4 bases and the J gene lost 5 bases, with 15 bases spanning the gap. CDR3 in DNA: TGTGCCTGGAATTTGGTAGGGAGGGATCAGCCCCAGCATTTT. This gives the protein CAWNLVGRDQPQHF.

V is TRBV6-5 and J is TRBJ2-7, with TRBD2 matching 7 bases. This CDR3 comprises 14 residues. Trimming cost V 3 bases and J 4 bases; bases outside gene matches: 6. CDR1 and CDR2 from the germline V gene are MNHEY and SVGAGI. CDR3 loop: CASSYGGGSYEQYF. The CDR3 DNA follows: TGTGCCAGCAGTTATGGGGGGGGATCTTACGAGCAGTACTTC.

This chain connects TRBV2 to TRBJ1-6; D possibly corresponds to TRBD1 (6 bases). This CDR3 has 14 amino acids. Germline CDR1 and CDR2: SNHLY and FYNNEI. Trimming left V 7 bases short and J 5 bases short, with 12 bases between. In DNA form, the CDR3 reads TGTGCCAGCAAGCTTCAGGGGAATAATTCACCCCTCCACTTT. Amino acids: CASKLQGNNSPLHF. The full variable domain, in which reference TRBV2 and TRBJ1-6 provide the parts outside the CDR3, is EPEVTQTPSHQVTQMGQEVILRCVPISNHLYFYWYRQILGQKVEFLVSFYNNEISEKSEIFDDQFSVERPDGSNFTLKIRSTKLEDSAMYFCASKLQGNNSPLHFGNGTRLTVT.

The chain uses TRBV19 and TRBJ2-7; the D gene is possibly TRBD2 (6 bases). Between the trimmed V and J ends, which lost 2 bases and 0 bases, there was a span of 8 bases. The CDR3 is 14 residues long. Germline V CDR1 and CDR2: LNHDA, SQIVND (reference sequence). This CDR3 is CASSIRRDSYEQYF. The CDR3 coding sequence is TGTGCCAGTAGTATAAGGCGGGACTCCTACGAGCAGTACTTC. The full variable domain, completed using reference TRBV19 and TRBJ2-7, is DGGITQSPKYLFRKEGQNVTLSCEQNLNHDAMYWYRQDPGQGLRLIYYSQIVNDFQKGDIAEGYSVSREKKESFPLTVTSAQKNPTAFYLCASSIRRDSYEQYFGPGTRLTVT.

This rearrangement joins TRBV30 to TRBJ2-1; perhaps TRBD1 as D (6 bases). Looked up from germline, CDR1 is GTSNPN and CDR2 is SVGIG (reference sequence). The ends were cut back, 8 bases at V and 7 bases at J, with 15 bases in the middle. The length of the CDR3 is 12 residues. The DNA of the CDR3 is TGTGCCCAGAACAGGGCGTCGAATGAGCAGTTCTTC. Protein sequence: CAQNRASNEQFF.

The gene calls are TRBV4-1 and TRBJ2-2, with D possibly matching TRBD2 (6 bases). Germline CDR1 reads MGHRA; CDR2 reads YSYEKL. The CDR3 runs to 16 residues. Trimming cost V 4 bases and J 6 bases, with 18 bases left between them. This chain's CDR3 is CASSPPGLSFPGELFF. CDR3 nucleotide sequence: TGCGCCAGCAGCCCACCGGGACTGTCCTTTCCCGGGGAGCTGTTTTTT.

The rearrangement links TRBV5-1 to TRBJ1-5; D ambiguous. In germline, CDR1 is SGHRS, CDR2 YFSETQ. Trimming shortened V by 4 bases and J by 7 bases, and 18 bases separated the two germline ends. The CDR3 runs to 15 residues. CDR3 DNA: TGCGCCAGCAGCCCGTCCGGAGGTTCCGAACAGCCCCAGCATTTT. The encoded protein is CASSPSGGSEQPQHF.